Shown below are 29 T cell receptor beta chains from a single sample sequenced in a study of T cells in Graves' hyperthyroidism and ophthalmopathy. TCR beta CDR3 region amplification was performed from RNA transcripts. First-round RT-PCR of the TCR CDR3 relied on the HTBI primer set. TCRdb reprocessed the multiplex PCR reads via MiXCR and lists one record per CDR3 protein. The sample includes about 410,000 distinct CDR3 sequences, roughly 15% of them seen just once. Specimen: blood. These receptors came from a woman in her twenties or thirties with Graves' ophthalmopathy.

With regard to this clonotype: One end of the junction fails to match germline, which may point to a read error. The V call is TRBV2, the J call TRBJ2-1; D is perhaps TRBD1 or TRBD2 (5 bases each). Germline loops: CDR1 SNHLY, CDR2 FYNNEI. This CDR3 has 15 amino acids. The CDR3 DNA sequence: TGTGCCAGCAGTGATTCCGGGACGCAGGGCAATGAGCAGCTCTTC. Translation gives CASSDSGTQGNEQLF.

The table lists this clonotype with many counts. The chain has TRBV24-1 and TRBJ2-1; the D gene is possibly TRBD2 (7 bases). The CDR3 extends over 15 amino acids. Deletions cut 10 bases from V and 8 bases from J, with 23 bases between. Looked up from germline, CDR1 is KGHDR and CDR2 is SFDVKD. DNA for the CDR3: TGTGCCACAGGAAGCGTAACACAGGGAGGGGATGAGCAGTTCTTC. This translates into CATGSVTQGGDEQFF.

The chain has TRBV20-1 and TRBJ1-2; TRBD1 agrees at 8 bases. The CDR3 length is 12 residues. V was clipped by 5 bases and J by 5 bases; unmatched bases: 4. Germline assignment: CDR1 DFQATT and CDR2 SNEGSKA (reference sequence). The CDR3 region has the DNA TGCAGTGCTGGGACAGGACCTTATGGCTACACCTTC. Its translation: CSAGTGPYGYTF.

This clonotype was detected ten times or more. The chain recombines TRBV7-8 with TRBJ2-1; the D gene is possibly TRBD2 (5 bases). Trimming shortened V by 3 bases and J by 2 bases, and 14 bases separated the two germline ends. Germline V CDR1 and CDR2: SGHVS, FQNEAQ. The CDR3 has 16 amino acids. The CDR3 loop reads CASSFSSPGTYNEQFF. CDR3 in DNA: TGTGCCAGCAGCTTCTCTAGCCCCGGAACCTACAATGAGCAGTTCTTC.

This clonotype was found many times. The rearrangement links TRBV20-1 to TRBJ2-7, with D possibly matching TRBD1 (6 bases). The CDR3 spans 14 residues. V gave up 5 bases and J gave up 2 bases, with 16 bases separating them. CDR1 and CDR2 (germline): DFQATT, SNEGSKA (reference sequence). The CDR3 coding sequence is TGCAGTGCTCGAACGGGGACACTTACCTACGAGCAGTACTTC. The encoded protein is CSARTGTLTYEQYF.

This clonotype was recorded many times. The chain is built from TRBV2 and TRBJ1-2; D may be TRBD1 (5 bases). V was cut by 6 bases and J by 8 bases, with 22 bases left in between. The CDR3 is made up of 15 amino acids. Germline CDR1 reads SNHLY; CDR2 reads FYNNEI. CDR3 nucleotide sequence: TGTGCCAGCAGGGATAGGGACTACTGGGTGAGGGGCTACACCTTC. It yields the protein CASRDRDYWVRGYTF.

This clonotype has at least ten counts. The chain combines TRBV5-1 with TRBJ2-3; D is ambiguous. Trimming left V 0 bases short and J 4 bases short, with 12 bases between. This CDR3 has 15 amino acids. Germline V gives CDR1 SGHRS, CDR2 YFSETQ. The CDR3 sequence: CASSLGDIFSDTQYF. The CDR3 region has the DNA TGCGCCAGCAGCTTGGGAGACATTTTCTCAGATACGCAGTATTTT. The full variable domain, its missing parts supplied by reference TRBV5-1 and TRBJ2-3, is KAGVTQTPRYLIKTRGQQVTLSCSPISGHRSVSWYQQTPGQGLQFLFEYFSETQRNKGNFPGRFSGRQFSNSRSEMNVSTLELGDSALYLCASSLGDIFSDTQYFGPGTRLTVL.

The chain has TRBV29-1 and TRBJ2-5; 8 bases are a match to TRBD2. The germline V gene has CDR1 SQVTM and CDR2 ANQGSEA. The CDR3 runs 12 residues. Unmatched junction bases numbered 3, after V lost 4 bases and J lost 5 bases. As DNA, the CDR3 is TGCAGCGTTGGCGCGGGGGGCGAGACCCAGTACTTC. The encoded protein is CSVGAGGETQYF.

This clonotype turned up a few times. The chain is built from TRBV29-1 and TRBJ1-3; the D gene is possibly TRBD1 (5 bases). The CDR3 contains 15 residues. V lost 2 bases and J lost 2, with 13 bases in between. The germline CDR1 and CDR2 sequences are SQVTM and ANQGSEA. CDR3 region: CSVELSREAGNTIYF. In DNA form, the CDR3 reads TGCAGCGTTGAACTTTCCAGGGAAGCTGGAAACACCATATATTTT.

There are a few counts of this clonotype. The chain employs TRBV24-1 and TRBJ1-4; D is perhaps TRBD1 (5 bases). From germline, CDR1 is KGHDR and CDR2 SFDVKD. The V gene lost 6 bases and the J gene lost 11 bases, with 15 bases spanning the gap. The CDR3 contains 13 residues. CDR3: CATSHSGGEKLFF. The CDR3 nucleotides are TGTGCCACCAGTCATTCGGGGGGAGAGAAACTGTTTTTT.

This clonotype occurred a few times. The J gene is TRBJ2-4, the V gene TRBV19; D possibly corresponds to TRBD2 (6 bases). Germline values: CDR1 LNHDA, CDR2 SQIVND (reference sequence). V was shortened by 3 bases and J by 3 bases, with 15 bases between the two germline ends. The CDR3 spans 16 residues. In DNA, the CDR3 is TGTGCCAGTAGTATTGGACTACTCGGGAGCAAAAACATTCAGTACTTC. It codes for CASSIGLLGSKNIQYF.

This clonotype appeared a few times. The V call is TRBV10-3, the J call TRBJ2-3, with D tentatively TRBD1 (5 bases). CDR1 and CDR2 (germline): ENHRY, SYGVKD. The CDR3 loop spans 13 amino acids. V shed 6 bases and J shed 5 bases, with 12 bases lying between them. The CDR3 DNA sequence: TGTGCCATCAGGCCAGGGTCGAAAGATACGCAGTATTTT. Its translation is CAIRPGSKDTQYF.

This clonotype showed up many times. The rearrangement uses TRBV5-8 and TRBJ2-3; no firm D call. The CDR3 loop spans 13 amino acids. V dropped 4 bases and J dropped 6 bases, with 12 bases sitting between them. Germline CDR1 SGHTS, CDR2 YDEGEE. The CDR3 bases are TGTGCCAGCAGCCAAGATAAGTTCGATACGCAGTATTTT. Translation gives CASSQDKFDTQYF.

This clonotype came up many times. J is TRBJ2-7 and V is TRBV7-9; D tentatively fits TRBD1 or TRBD2 (5 bases each). Germline V gene data show CDR1 as SEHNR and CDR2 as FQNEAQ (reference sequence). The CDR3 extends over 15 amino acids. V gave up 0 bases and J gave up 0 bases, with 9 bases separating them. The CDR3 bases are TGTGCCAGCAGCTTAGCGGGACCGAGCTCCTACGAGCAGTACTTC. Translating gives CASSLAGPSSYEQYF.

This clonotype was recorded many times. The chain's CDR3 is CASSFAQSHTQYF. The CDR3 coding sequence is TGTGCCAGCAGCTTTGCGCAGTCTCATACGCAGTATTTT. The chain uses TRBV7-6 and TRBJ2-3, with D uncertain. The CDR3 spans 13 residues. The V end was cut by 3 bases, the J end by 7 bases, with 11 bases between. Per germline, CDR1 SGHVS and CDR2 FNYEAQ.

This clonotype showed up just a few times. CDR3 coding DNA: TGTGCCAGCAGCTTTGTAACGGGGATCCGTGGCTACACCTTC. This gives the protein CASSFVTGIRGYTF. The V call is TRBV5-6, the J call TRBJ1-2; D remains unclear. With 2 bases removed from V and 7 bases from J, the gap between germline ends came to 15 bases. Germline V gene data show CDR1 as SGHDT and CDR2 as YYEEEE. The CDR3 consists of 14 residues. Drawing the rest from reference TRBV5-6 and TRBJ1-2, the complete variable domain is DAGVTQSPTHLIKTRGQQVTLRCSPKSGHDTVSWYQQALGQGPQFIFQYYEEEERQRGNFPDRFSGHQFPNYSSELNVNALLLGDSALYLCASSFVTGIRGYTFGSGTRLTVV.

This clonotype was observed at least ten times. The chain has TRBV12-3 or TRBV12-4 and TRBJ2-1; 9 bases line up with TRBD1. V lost 4 bases, J lost 5 bases, and 3 bases stayed unmatched. The CDR3 sequence is 14 residues long. The chain's CDR3 is CASSSGTGNNEQFF. CDR3 bases: TGTGCCAGCAGTTCCGGGACAGGGAACAATGAGCAGTTCTTC.

The chain recombines TRBV13 with TRBJ2-2, with D possibly matching TRBD2 (7 bases). Germline loops: CDR1 PRHDT, CDR2 FYEKMQ (reference sequence). V was clipped by 5 bases and J by 5 bases, with 15 bases between them. This CDR3 spans 15 amino acids. CDR3 sequence: CASSPEGGRTGELFF. The CDR3 region has the DNA TGTGCCAGCAGCCCCGAGGGGGGGCGAACCGGGGAGCTGTTTTTT.

This clonotype was counted ten times or more. The rearrangement joins TRBV30 to TRBJ2-7, with D perhaps matching TRBD1 or TRBD2 (6 bases each). The CDR3 consists of 13 residues. Germline CDR1 is GTSNPN and CDR2 is SVGIG (reference sequence). Between the trimmed V and J ends, which lost 2 bases and 2 bases, there was a span of 10 bases. Here the CDR3 reads CAWSKGGPYEQYF. In DNA, the CDR3 is TGTGCCTGGAGTAAGGGGGGTCCCTACGAGCAGTACTTC.

This clonotype was counted many times. The chain joins TRBV5-6 to TRBJ2-5; D not resolved. The CDR3 sequence is 13 residues long. V lost 0 bases and J lost 5, with 8 bases in between. Germline CDR1 SGHDT, CDR2 YYEEEE. The CDR3 coding sequence is TGTGCCAGCAGCTTGGCGGTGGAGGAGACCCAGTACTTC. As protein: CASSLAVEETQYF.

This clonotype was seen at least ten times. The gene calls are TRBV5-5 and TRBJ2-7; tentative D call: TRBD1 (6 bases). This CDR3 has 14 residues. Per germline, CDR1 SGHKS and CDR2 YYEKEE (reference sequence). The ends were cut back, 1 base at V and 1 base at J, with 9 bases in the middle. The CDR3 DNA is TGTGCCAGCAGCTTGTTGGACAGATCCTACGAGCAGTACTTC. Translation gives CASSLLDRSYEQYF.

This clonotype was recorded many times. V is TRBV29-1 and J is TRBJ2-7; maybe TRBD1 (7 bases). This CDR3 has 15 residues. Germline V CDR1 and CDR2: SQVTM, ANQGSEA. With 3 bases removed from V and 0 bases from J, the gap between germline ends came to 15 bases. This CDR3 is CSVETGRGSSYEQYF. CDR3 DNA: TGCAGCGTTGAGACAGGGCGGGGAAGCTCCTACGAGCAGTACTTC.

This clonotype showed up many times. The chain links TRBV20-1 to TRBJ2-7; 7 bases align to TRBD1. CDR1 and CDR2 (germline): DFQATT, SNEGSKA (reference sequence). Germline trimming cut 3 bases from V and 3 bases from J; bases unmatched to any gene: 5. The CDR3 spans 13 residues. The CDR3 here is CSARGDRDYEQYF. CDR3 in DNA: TGCAGTGCTAGGGGTGACAGGGACTACGAGCAGTACTTC.

As regards this clonotype: A read error may account for a junction end that differs from germline. The genes are TRBV2 and TRBJ2-7; D may match TRBD1 or TRBD2 (5 bases each). The CDR3 is made up of 14 amino acids. The germline CDR1 and CDR2 sequences are SNHLY and FYNNEI. CDR3 amino acids: CGSSRDLGAPEQYF. The CDR3 DNA reads as TGTGGCAGCAGCCGGGACCTCGGGGCCCCCGAGCAGTACTTC.

This clonotype was counted many times. The CDR3 loop reads CSVLVQVNTEAFF. In nucleotides, the CDR3 is TGCAGCGTGCTTGTACAGGTGAACACTGAAGCTTTCTTT. The chain recombines TRBV29-1 with TRBJ1-1, with D possibly TRBD1 on 5 matching bases. With 6 bases removed from V and 0 bases from J, the gap between germline ends came to 11 bases. The CDR3 spans 13 residues. Germline CDR1 is SQVTM and CDR2 is ANQGSEA.

At least ten counts were recorded for this clonotype. The chain combines TRBV11-3 with TRBJ2-3; tentatively, D is TRBD2 (6 bases). The CDR3 is made up of 14 amino acids. Between the trimmed V and J ends, which lost 5 bases and 2 bases, there was a span of 11 bases. Germline CDR1 and CDR2: SGHNT and YENEEA. The CDR3 loop is CASSEWRDTDTQYF. DNA of the CDR3: TGTGCCAGCAGCGAGTGGAGGGACACAGATACGCAGTATTTT.

This clonotype was seen repeatedly, ten times or more. This chain joins TRBV13 and TRBJ2-1, with D maybe TRBD2 (6 bases). The CDR3 totals 18 residues. V lost 4 bases and J lost 0, with 19 bases in between. Per the germline V gene, CDR1 is PRHDT and CDR2 is FYEKMQ (reference sequence). CDR3 DNA: TGTGCCAGCAGCTGGGGACTGGACTTGATAGGCTCCTACAATGAGCAGTTCTTC. Its translation is CASSWGLDLIGSYNEQFF.

This clonotype has a handful of counts. V gene TRBV6-2 or TRBV6-3 combines with J gene TRBJ1-1; unclear D gene. In germline, CDR1 is MNHEY, CDR2 SVGEGT. The CDR3 is 9 amino acids. The V end lost 11 bases, the J end lost 6 bases, and 7 bases lay between the germline ends. CDR3 region: CAAGAEAFF. In DNA, the CDR3 is TGTGCCGCCGGTGCTGAAGCTTTCTTT.

This clonotype was picked up many times. J is TRBJ1-4 and V is TRBV19; no clear D gene. Trimming shortened V by 3 bases and J by 7 bases, and 18 bases separated the two germline ends. Germline CDR1 LNHDA, CDR2 SQIVND (reference sequence). This CDR3 is built from 16 residues. CDR3 sequence reads: CASSIFVGGLGEKLFF. The DNA of the CDR3 is TGTGCCAGTAGTATTTTCGTTGGTGGGCTCGGTGAAAAACTGTTTTTT.